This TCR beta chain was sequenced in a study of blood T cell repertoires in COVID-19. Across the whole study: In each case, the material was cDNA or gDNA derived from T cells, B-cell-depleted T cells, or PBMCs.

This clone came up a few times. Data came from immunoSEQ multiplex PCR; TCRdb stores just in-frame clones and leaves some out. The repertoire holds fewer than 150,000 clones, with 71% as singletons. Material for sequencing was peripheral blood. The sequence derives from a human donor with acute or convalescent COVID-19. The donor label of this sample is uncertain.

CDR3 DNA: TGTGCCAGCAGCTGGCGGGGATTGGGAGAAAAACTGTTTTTT. It is translated as CASSWRGLGEKLFF. The chain is built from TRBV5-6 and TRBJ1-4; the D is unclear. The germline V gene encodes CDR1 SGHDT and CDR2 YYEEEE. This CDR3 comprises 14 residues. Trimming stripped 3 bases from V and 8 bases from J, with 14 bases between.